These T cell receptor beta chains were read from a single sample in a study of response to subunit inactivated influenza vaccine. TCRdb re-called the RT-PCR reads with MiXCR, one entry per CDR3 protein. The sample records some 550,000 distinct CDR3 sequences, under 30% being singletons. The sample was also linked to a second study, of T cells expressing NK-cell markers.

The sample in question was CD4+ T cells sorted from PBMCs, obtained roughly 13 days after vaccination. These receptors all come from a man between 45 and 60 years old who received an inactivated influenza vaccine. Both conserved end residues are part of each CDR3. Fields, in order: J gene, clone size, D gene, V gene, CDR3 DNA, CDR3 protein. The D gene is left open where the match is weak. Clone size, where shown, is once, few, many, or a class for clones that have expanded.

>TRBJ1-6|few|.|TRBV7-9
TGTGCCAGCAGCTTAGAAGCTTCACCCCTCCACTTT
CASSLEASPLHF
>TRBJ2-3|.|.|TRBV7-9
TGTGCATACAGGGAAAGAGATACGCAGTATTTT
CAYRERDTQYF
>TRBJ1-5|.|TRBD1|TRBV28
TGTGCCAGCACCGAGGACAGGGCCACCAATCAGCCCCAGCATTTT
CASTEDRATNQPQHF
>TRBJ2-7|many|TRBD2|TRBV4-1
TGCGCCAGCAGCCCTTCGAGGGTTGTTCTAGCGGCCTACGAGCAGTACTTC
CASSPSRVVLAAYEQYF
>TRBJ2-1|.|TRBD2|TRBV20-1
TGCAGTGCACCCGGGACTAGCGGCAATGAGCAGTTCTTC
CSAPGTSGNEQFF
>TRBJ2-7|.|TRBD2|TRBV5-1
TGCGCCAGCAGCTTGGAACTAGCGGGACGAGCTGGCGAGCAGTACTTC
CASSLELAGRAGEQYF
>TRBJ2-7|.|.|TRBV6-5
TGTGCCAGCAGTTACCAGGGTGGCTCCTACGAGCAGTACTTC
CASSYQGGSYEQYF
>TRBJ1-4|many|TRBD1|TRBV4-2
TGTGCCAGCAGCCAAGAACAGGGGGATGAAAAACTGTTTTTT
CASSQEQGDEKLFF
>TRBJ2-5|.|.|TRBV7-2
TGTGCCAGCAGCTTAGTGATTGGACTAGACAGGGAGACCCAGTACTTC
CASSLVIGLDRETQYF
>TRBJ2-3|few|.|TRBV27
TGTGCCAGCTCCGAAGGGGGGGGTAAGGATACGCAGTATTTT
CASSEGGGKDTQYF
>TRBJ1-2|few|.|TRBV4-1
TGCGCCAGCAGCCACGGGGGTAACTATGGCTACACCTTC
CASSHGGNYGYTF
>TRBJ2-7|few|.|TRBV5-1
TGCGCCAGCAGCTCGCTGACAGGGAGGTTCTCCGAGCAGTACTTC
CASSSLTGRFSEQYF
>TRBJ1-4|.|.|TRBV4-1
TGCGCCAGCAGCCAAGTGTGGGGTGAAAAACTGTTTTTT
CASSQVWGEKLFF
>TRBJ2-7|.|TRBD2|TRBV3-1
TGTGCCAGCAACTCAGCGGGGGGGCTGGGTGAGCAGTACTTC
CASNSAGGLGEQYF
>TRBJ2-7|.|TRBD1|TRBV20-1
TGCAGTGCGTACCTCGGGACAGGGGTGACCTACGAGCAGTACTTC
CSAYLGTGVTYEQYF
>TRBJ2-2|few|.|TRBV28
TGTGCCAGCAGGGGGTCGGGCCCCGGGGAGCTGTTTTTT
CASRGSGPGELFF
>TRBJ2-5|.|.|TRBV12-5
TGTGCTAGTGGTTTTCGGGAGACCCAGTACTTC
CASGFRETQYF
>TRBJ2-1|few|.|TRBV7-2
TGTGCCAGCAGCCCCCGGAGCGCGAGGAACGAGCAGTTCTTC
CASSPRSARNEQFF
>TRBJ2-4|.|TRBD1|TRBV20-1
TGCAGTGCTAGGCCGACAGGGGGCAAAAACATTCAGTACTTC
CSARPTGGKNIQYF
>TRBJ2-3|few|TRBD2|TRBV7-2
TGTGCCAGCAGCTTAGCTAGCGGGAGAGGAACAGATACGCAGTATTTT
CASSLASGRGTDTQYF
>TRBJ1-1|few|.|TRBV18
TGTGCCAGCTCACCACGCCCCATGAACACTGAAGCTTTCTTT
CASSPRPMNTEAFF
>TRBJ2-5|.|TRBD2|TRBV6-1
TGTGCCAGCAGCGGGGGGGGGCAACAAGAGACCCAGTACTTC
CASSGGGQQETQYF
>TRBJ2-7|few|.|TRBV6-5
TGTGCCAGCAGTTACCGGGGTCTCTCCTACGAGCAGTACTTC
CASSYRGLSYEQYF
>TRBJ2-1|few|.|TRBV20-1
TGCAGTGCAATTCGGGACCACAATGAGCAGTTCTTC
CSAIRDHNEQFF
>TRBJ2-7|.|.|TRBV6-5
TGTGCCAGCAGTTACTCCGTATCGGCAATAGCCTACGAGCAGTACTTC
CASSYSVSAIAYEQYF
>TRBJ2-3|.|.|TRBV20-1
TGCAGTGCTAGAGATTTATTACCCTCTAGCACAGATACGCAGTATTTT
CSARDLLPSSTDTQYF